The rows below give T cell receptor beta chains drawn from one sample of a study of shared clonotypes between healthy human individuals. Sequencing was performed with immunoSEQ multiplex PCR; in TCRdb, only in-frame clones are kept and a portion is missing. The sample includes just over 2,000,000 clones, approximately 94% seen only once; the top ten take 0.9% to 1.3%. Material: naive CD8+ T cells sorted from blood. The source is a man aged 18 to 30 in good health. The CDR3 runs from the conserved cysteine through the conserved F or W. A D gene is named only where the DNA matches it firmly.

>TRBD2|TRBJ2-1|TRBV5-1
TGCGCCAGCAGACCCACCTGGCGGGGGAGGGATGAGCAGTTCTTC
CASRPTWRGRDEQFF
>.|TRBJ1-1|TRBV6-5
TGTGCCAGCAGTTACGGGGAGCGGACTGAAGCTTTCTTT
CASSYGERTEAFF
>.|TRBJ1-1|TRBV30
TGTGCCTGGAATAGGCAGGGCGCTGAAGCTTTCTTT
CAWNRQGAEAFF
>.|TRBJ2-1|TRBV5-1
TGCGCCAGCAGCTCAGGTAACAATGAGCAGTTCTTC
CASSSGNNEQFF
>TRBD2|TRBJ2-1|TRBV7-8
TGTGCCAGCAGCTCACTAGCGGGAGCCCCCTACAATGAGCAGTTCTTC
CASSSLAGAPYNEQFF
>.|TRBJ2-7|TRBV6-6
TGTGCCAGCAGTTCCCAACCCTCCGGAGTTACGTACGAGCAGTACTTC
CASSSQPSGVTYEQYF
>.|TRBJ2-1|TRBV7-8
TGTGCCAGCAGCCCTATTGAGGGGTCCTACAATGAGCAGTTCTTC
CASSPIEGSYNEQFF
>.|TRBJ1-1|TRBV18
TGTGCCAGCTCCCCTACACGGGGGGGCGCGAAGAACACTGAAGCTTTCTTT
CASSPTRGGAKNTEAFF
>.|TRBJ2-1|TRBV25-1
TGTGCCAGCAGTGCACTTAGCGGCGAGCAGTTCTTC
CASSALSGEQFF
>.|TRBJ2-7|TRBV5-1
TGCGCCAGCAGCTTCAGGACAGCAGGAACCTACGAGCAGTACTTC
CASSFRTAGTYEQYF